These T cell receptor beta chains were read from a single sample in a study of shared T cell receptors in the human thymus. TCRdb's copy holds only in-frame clones and misses some; the assay was immunoSEQ multiplex PCR. The table records roughly 68,000 clones, more than 90% of them present only once. The sequenced sample was thymocytes. These receptor sequences come from a human donor. The CDR3 runs from the conserved cysteine through the conserved F or W. D genes are given only for firm matches.

J | D | V | CDR3
TRBJ2-3 | TRBD2 | TRBV4-3 | CASSPHQSGAITDTQYF
TRBJ1-2 | - | TRBV19 | CASSFSGADGYTF
TRBJ1-5 | - | TRBV7-9 | CASSHEGGTLNQPQHF
TRBJ2-5 | TRBD2 | TRBV18 | CASTRGGNQETQYF
TRBJ1-1 | - | TRBV9 | CASSAGKGGAFF
TRBJ1-4 | - | TRBV7-5 | CASSLVSSEKLFF
TRBJ2-7 | TRBD1 | TRBV27 | CASSPSPETGDSYEQYF
TRBJ2-2 | TRBD2 | TRBV28 | CASSLTLTSGGDLTGELFF
TRBJ1-5 | - | TRBV4-3 | CASSQARPETGKRGWNQPQHF
TRBJ2-5 | - | TRBV9 | CASSANRVGETQYF
TRBJ2-5 | - | TRBV18 | CASFSVAGGGETQYF
TRBJ2-7 | - | TRBV7-8 | CASSLPHAKDYERYF
TRBJ1-2 | - | TRBV14 | CASSLSKRAGLGYGYTF
TRBJ1-5 | TRBD1 | TRBV27 | CASSPHRGDQPQHF
TRBJ2-4 | TRBD2 | TRBV7-2 | CASSPGTSGENIQYF
TRBJ1-1 | - | TRBV18 | CARSEGTICNPEAFF
TRBJ2-7 | TRBD1 | TRBV11-2 | CASSLEFLLAGQGLFEQYF
TRBJ1-5 | TRBD1 | TRBV28 | CASRVQGGQPQHF
TRBJ1-5 | - | TRBV19 | CASTLSSEYSNQPQHF
TRBJ1-1 | - | TRBV12-5 | CASGLVLSRTAGASEAFF
TRBJ1-2 | - | TRBV27 | CASSPFISHINYGYTF
TRBJ1-2 | - | TRBV4-3 | CASSQGAAAPHGYTF
TRBJ2-1 | TRBD2 | TRBV6-5 | CASSYQGLAQDNEQFF
TRBJ2-5 | - | TRBV4-2 | CASSQVSSRDKETQYF
TRBJ1-1 | - | TRBV7-9 | CASSVIKWGGKVTEAFF
TRBJ2-3 | TRBD2 | TRBV5-6 | CASSSYERGSTDTQYF
TRBJ1-2 | TRBD1 | TRBV11-2 | CASSLLGGGAGGYTF
TRBJ2-3 | TRBD1 | TRBV19 | CASSIVRLTGQGGTDTQYF
TRBJ2-5 | TRBD1 | TRBV7-3 | CASSPSGQGAQETQYF
TRBJ2-1 | - | TRBV9 | CASTQPPEGRYNEQFF
TRBJ1-1 | TRBD1 | TRBV2 | CASGGTGITEAFF
TRBJ2-1 | - | TRBV10-3 | CAISKAIYSYNEQFF
TRBJ1-6 | - | TRBV5-4 | CASSPEPGFVGPLHF
TRBJ2-7 | - | TRBV5-5 | CASSLYRTKGSWGSYEQYF
TRBJ2-3 | - | TRBV27 | CASSLYPPGPSHTDTQYF
TRBJ2-7 | TRBD1 | TRBV6-1 | CASSGTGGDEQYF
TRBJ1-2 | - | TRBV11-2 | CASSLDPGQNYGYTF
TRBJ1-4 | - | TRBV6-6 | CASSYSDQGIEKLFF
TRBJ2-2 | - | TRBV7-3 | CASSLWNGAGELFF
TRBJ1-2 | TRBD1 | TRBV6-4 | CASSDPQGWYGYGYTF
TRBJ2-5 | - | TRBV19 | CASSKPPQDSQETQYF
TRBJ2-7 | TRBD1 | TRBV27 | CASSSLKGDRGRDTAYEQYF
TRBJ2-7 | - | TRBV5-1 | CASSLAPSGEQYF
TRBJ2-5 | - | TRBV2 | CASSEGTTPSAQETQYF
TRBJ1-3 | - | TRBV7-2 | CASSLVSKGSGNTIYF
TRBJ2-5 | TRBD1 | TRBV7-9 | CASSSRQGASRETQYF
TRBJ1-4 | - | TRBV15 | CATSSEQRRVGGTNEKLFF
TRBJ2-1 | - | TRBV12-1 | CASRSRSPGQGNNEQFF
TRBJ2-3 | - | TRBV4-2 | CASSQSEGTADTQYF
TRBJ1-6 | - | TRBV6-1 | CASSEMGDNSPLHF